A selection of T cell receptor beta chains follows, all from one sample in a study of STAT5B mutations in CD4+ large granular lymphocyte leukemia. Assay: immunoSEQ multiplex PCR; the TCRdb copy retains only in-frame clones and omits some. Of around 30,000 clones listed, 74% are singletons. The source material was CD4+ T cells from blood buffy coats. Receptors were obtained from a human donor in good health. The CDR3 runs from the conserved cysteine through the conserved F or W. D genes are given only for firm matches. Clone size is stated in some rows and not others, as once, few, many or a class when expanded.

once	TRBV6-5	TRBJ1-2	TRBD1	TGTGCCAGCAGTCATATTACAGGGGTTGACTATGGCTACACCTTC	CASSHITGVDYGYTF
few	TRBV27	TRBJ1-2	TRBD1	TGTGCCGCCTGGGACAGATATGGCTACACCTTC	CAAWDRYGYTF
-	TRBV7-9	TRBJ1-6	TRBD1	TGTGCCAGCAGCTTGGGACAGGGCATTTCACCCCTCCACTTT	CASSLGQGISPLHF
-	TRBV25-1	TRBJ2-3	TRBD1	TGTGCCAGCAGCCCCAGGGGGAGCGGCACAGATACGCAGTATTTT	CASSPRGSGTDTQYF
-	TRBV28	TRBJ2-7	TRBD1	TGTGCCAGTCACCGCCGGGACAGCTTATCCTACGAGCAGTACTTC	CASHRRDSLSYEQYF
-	TRBV29-1	TRBJ2-1	TRBD2	TGCAGCGTTGCCGCGGGAGTCCCTGAGCAGTTCTTC	CSVAAGVPEQFF
-	TRBV5-1	TRBJ2-5	-	TGCGCCAGCAGCTTGGCCTTCCAGGGGGGACAAGAGACCCAGTACTTC	CASSLAFQGGQETQYF
-	TRBV6-6	TRBJ1-1	-	TGTGCCAGCAGCCCACAGGGACCTGAAGCTTTCTTT	CASSPQGPEAFF
-	TRBV6-1	TRBJ2-1	-	TGTGCCAGCAGTGAAACATACGAACGACACAATGAGCAGTTCTTC	CASSETYERHNEQFF
-	TRBV7-2	TRBJ1-1	-	TGTGCCAGCAGCTTAGAGAACACTGAAGCTTTCTTT	CASSLENTEAFF
-	TRBV4-1	TRBJ1-2	TRBD1	TGCGCCAGCAGCCAAGTACAGGGGAATGGCTACACCTTC	CASSQVQGNGYTF